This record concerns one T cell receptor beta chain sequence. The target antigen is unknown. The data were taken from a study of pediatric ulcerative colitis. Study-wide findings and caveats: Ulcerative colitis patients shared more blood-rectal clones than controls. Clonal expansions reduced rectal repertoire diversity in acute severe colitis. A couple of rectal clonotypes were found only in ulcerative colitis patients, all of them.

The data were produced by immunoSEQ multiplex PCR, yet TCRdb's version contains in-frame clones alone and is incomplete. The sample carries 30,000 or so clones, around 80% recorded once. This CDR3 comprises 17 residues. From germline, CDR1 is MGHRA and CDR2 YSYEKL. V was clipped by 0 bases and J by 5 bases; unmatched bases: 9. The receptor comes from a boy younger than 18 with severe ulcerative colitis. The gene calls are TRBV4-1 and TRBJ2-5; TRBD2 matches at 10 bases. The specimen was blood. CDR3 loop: CASSQEISGGAEETQYF. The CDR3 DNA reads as TGCGCCAGCAGCCAAGAAATAAGCGGGGGGGCGGAGGAGACCCAGTACTTC.